The 21 T cell receptor beta chains below were found in one sample sequenced in a study of blood T cell repertoires in COVID-19. This table comes from immunoSEQ multiplex PCR, and its TCRdb copy is limited to in-frame clones, with some not included. The sample contains some 80,000 clones, just over 85% of which appear only once. The specimen sequenced was peripheral blood. Receptor source: a woman older than 75 in a cohort sampled during active or convalescent COVID-19.

The J gene is TRBJ1-6, the V gene TRBV19; D may be TRBD1 (6 bases). The germline gives CDR1 LNHDA, CDR2 SQIVND (reference sequence). Trimming took off 5 bases at V and 7 bases at J, with 18 bases between the two ends. The CDR3 runs 16 residues. CDR3 amino acids: CASSPTNQGYNSPLHF. The CDR3 DNA sequence: TGTGCCAGTAGTCCAACCAATCAGGGGTACAATTCACCCCTCCACTTT.

J is TRBJ2-4 and V is TRBV15, with D unresolved. Germline-derived CDR1 and CDR2 are LNHNV and YYDKDF (reference sequence). V lost 3 bases, J lost 4 bases, and 4 bases lay in between. This CDR3 is 12 amino acids long. This chain's CDR3 is CATSSQKNIQYF. CDR3 coding DNA: TGTGCCACCAGCAGCCAAAAAAACATTCAGTACTTC.

The table lists this clone with a few counts. This chain uses TRBV7-6 with TRBJ2-3, with 14 positions matching TRBD2. The germline V gene has CDR1 SGHVS and CDR2 FNYEAQ. The trim removed 5 bases at V and 1 base at J, leaving 11 bases unmatched. The CDR3 length is 19 residues. Written as DNA, the CDR3 is TGTGCCAGCAGCGCCGGCCCAGGGACTAGCGGGAGTGGCACAGATACGCAGTATTTT. The encoded protein is CASSAGPGTSGSGTDTQYF.

The chain joins TRBV13 to TRBJ2-3; TRBD2 is a possible D gene (5 bases). Germline values: CDR1 PRHDT, CDR2 FYEKMQ (reference sequence). The V end lost 5 bases, the J end lost 2 bases, and 17 bases lay between the germline ends. This CDR3 region has 16 residues. CDR3 DNA sequence: TGTGCCAGCAGCCCGCGGACCGACTACCTCACAGATACGCAGTATTTT. This gives the protein CASSPRTDYLTDTQYF. Full variable domain (remainder filled in from reference TRBV13 and TRBJ2-3): AAGVIQSPRHLIKEKRETATLKCYPIPRHDTVYWYQQGPGQDPQFLISFYEKMQSDKGSIPDRFSAQQFSDYHSELNMSSLELGDSALYFCASSPRTDYLTDTQYFGPGTRLTVL.

The gene calls are TRBV6-5 and TRBJ2-3; weak D call: TRBD2 (5 bases). With 6 bases removed from V and 0 bases from J, the gap between germline ends came to 13 bases. This CDR3 has 15 residues. CDR1 is MNHEY and CDR2 is SVGAGI in the germline V gene. The CDR3 DNA reads TGTGCCAGCAGCGGACTGCCTTCTAGCACAGATACGCAGTATTTT. Protein sequence: CASSGLPSSTDTQYF.

This chain uses TRBV3-1 (or the pseudogene TRBV3-2) with TRBJ2-7, with a weak D call TRBD2 (7 bases). Between the trimmed V and J ends, which lost 4 bases and 7 bases, there was a span of 17 bases. Germline CDR1 and CDR2: LGHDT and YNNKEL (reference sequence). The CDR3 runs 14 residues. CDR3 in amino acids: CASSRDGGAGEQYV. Here the CDR3 DNA reads TGTGCCAGCAGCCGCGATGGGGGGGCGGGGGAGCAGTACGTC.

The chain joins TRBV19 to TRBJ1-1; TRBD1 might be the D (6 bases). Germline loops: CDR1 LNHDA, CDR2 SQIVND (reference sequence). Trimming took 0 bases from V and 1 from J, leaving 15 bases between them. The CDR3 is made up of 17 amino acids. The CDR3 DNA reads TGTGCCAGTAGTATAGATCTGGGGGCAGGTTGGAACACTGAAGCTTTCTTT. Translation gives CASSIDLGAGWNTEAFF.

This sequence joins TRBV2 and TRBJ2-2; maybe TRBD1 (6 bases). The germline V and J ends were trimmed by 6 bases and 0 bases, with 14 bases remaining between them. The CDR3 covers 16 residues. The germline CDR1 and CDR2 sequences are SNHLY and FYNNEI. CDR3 DNA: TGTGCCAGCAGACTCCCGGGACATACGAACACCGGGGAGCTGTTTTTT. Its protein is CASRLPGHTNTGELFF.

This clone has only one observation. The CDR3 loop is CATSDPGRGKGTEAFF. The CDR3 coding sequence is TGTGCCACCAGTGATCCCGGGAGGGGAAAGGGGACTGAAGCTTTCTTT. The chain joins TRBV24-1 to TRBJ1-1; D might be TRBD1 (5 bases). CDR1 KGHDR and CDR2 SFDVKD come from the germline V gene. The CDR3 totals 16 residues. V gave up 3 bases and J gave up 5 bases, with 18 bases separating them.

V gene TRBV7-6 combines with J gene TRBJ2-5, with TRBD1 identical over 11 bases. With 0 bases clipped from V and 5 bases from J, the junction kept 5 bases outside the gene matches. The CDR3 totals 16 residues. Germline values: CDR1 SGHVS, CDR2 FNYEAQ. CDR3 bases: TGTGCCAGCAGCTTAGCCCCGGACAGGGGGCGGGAGACCCAGTACTTC. Translated, it gives CASSLAPDRGRETQYF.

V usage is TRBV5-1 and J usage is TRBJ1-3; 10 bases agree with TRBD1. CDR3 length equals 15 residues. The germline gives CDR1 SGHRS, CDR2 YFSETQ. V lost 0 bases and J lost 3; bases outside the gene matches: 0. The CDR3 DNA reads TGCGCCAGCAGCTTGGGGACAGGGGGTGGAAACACCATATATTTT. Its translation is CASSLGTGGGNTIYF.

The gene calls are TRBV12-3 or TRBV12-4 and TRBJ1-2; D is possibly TRBD1 (5 bases). Trimming removed 3 bases at V and 5 bases at J, with 10 bases between. The CDR3 totals 13 residues. CDR3 in amino acids: CASSLGQHYGYTF. In nucleotides, the CDR3 is TGTGCCAGCAGTTTGGGGCAGCATTATGGCTACACCTTC.

The CDR3 region has the DNA TGTGCCAGCAGCTTGGCGGGGGGCGGAGGACCCCAGCATTTT. This translates into CASSLAGGGGPQHF. The rearrangement joins TRBV5-4 to TRBJ1-5, with a weak D call TRBD1 (6 bases). The ends were cut back, 0 bases at V and 10 bases at J, with 14 bases in the middle. Germline CDR1 reads SGHNT; CDR2 reads YYREEE (reference sequence). This CDR3 contains 14 residues.

This rearrangement joins TRBV19 to TRBJ1-2; weak D call: TRBD1 (5 bases). The ends were cut back, 8 bases at V and 1 base at J, with 17 bases in the middle. The CDR3 runs to 15 residues. Looked up from germline, CDR1 is LNHDA and CDR2 is SQIVND (reference sequence). The CDR3 loop reads CASLMQGGVNYGYTF. The CDR3 DNA reads TGTGCCAGTTTGATGCAGGGAGGAGTTAACTATGGCTACACCTTC.

CDR3 protein: CASSPTSGSSGEQFF. CDR3 nucleotides: TGTGCCAGCAGTCCAACTAGCGGGAGTTCGGGTGAGCAGTTCTTC. The chain uses TRBV2 and TRBJ2-1; TRBD2 agrees at 11 bases. Trimming took 5 bases from V and 9 from J; bases not matched to a gene: 9. Germline V gene sequence: CDR1 SNHLY, CDR2 FYNNEI. This CDR3 is 15 amino acids long. Full variable domain (remainder filled in from reference TRBV2 and TRBJ2-1): EPEVTQTPSHQVTQMGQEVILRCVPISNHLYFYWYRQILGQKVEFLVSFYNNEISEKSEIFDDQFSVERPDGSNFTLKIRSTKLEDSAMYFCASSPTSGSSGEQFFGPGTRLTVL.

The rearrangement joins TRBV9 to TRBJ2-5; maybe TRBD2 (6 bases). CDR1 and CDR2 (germline): SGDLS, YYNGEE. This CDR3 has 16 amino acids. V lost 4 bases, J lost 4 bases, and 20 bases lay in between. The CDR3 loop is CASSSPRDSAAETQYF. In nucleotides, the CDR3 is TGTGCCAGCAGCTCGCCCCGGGACTCGGCGGCAGAGACCCAGTACTTC.

This clone appeared a few times. This chain links TRBV5-1 with TRBJ1-5, with D unresolved. This CDR3 is 13 amino acids long. Germline-derived CDR1 and CDR2 are SGHRS and YFSETQ. Trimming took 4 bases from V and 2 from J, leaving 7 bases between them. The CDR3 DNA reads as TGCGCCAGCAGCCCGAGGGGCAATCAGCCCCAGCATTTT. Its protein product is CASSPRGNQPQHF. Looking up the rest from reference TRBV5-1 and TRBJ1-5 gives the full variable domain: KAGVTQTPRYLIKTRGQQVTLSCSPISGHRSVSWYQQTPGQGLQFLFEYFSETQRNKGNFPGRFSGRQFSNSRSEMNVSTLELGDSALYLCASSPRGNQPQHFGDGTRLSIL.

This chain connects TRBV5-1 to TRBJ1-1; D gene ambiguous. V dropped 1 base and J dropped 6 bases, with 13 bases sitting between them. In germline, CDR1 is SGHRS, CDR2 YFSETQ. This CDR3 has 14 amino acids. The CDR3 bases are TGCGCCAGCAGCTTGATCGGGTTGTTAGCTGAAGCTTTCTTT. It yields the protein CASSLIGLLAEAFF.

This chain connects TRBV18 to TRBJ2-7; 9 nucleotides agree with TRBD1. The CDR3 has 16 residues. The germline gives CDR1 KGHSH, CDR2 LQKENI. V lost 5 bases and J lost 0; bases outside the gene matches: 8. The CDR3 DNA reads as TGTGCCAGCTCATCTACAGGGGGCCCTAGCTCCTACGAGCAGTACTTC. This translates into CASSSTGGPSSYEQYF.

The rearrangement joins TRBV9 to TRBJ2-3; 11 bases fit TRBD2. CDR1 and CDR2 from the germline V gene are SGDLS and YYNGEE. The J segment lost 6 bases and the V segment lost 4 bases, leaving 4 bases of the junction unmatched. CDR3 length: 14 amino acids. The CDR3 loop reads CASSLSGRDDTQYF. CDR3 coding DNA: TGTGCCAGCAGCCTTAGCGGGAGGGACGATACGCAGTATTTT.

The V gene is TRBV13, the J gene TRBJ2-7; D is perhaps TRBD2 (6 bases). V lost 5 bases and J lost 2, with 22 bases in between. This CDR3 has 17 residues. Germline assignment: CDR1 PRHDT and CDR2 FYEKMQ (reference sequence). The CDR3 sequence: CASSIPPLRDPPYEQYF. CDR3 sequence (DNA): TGTGCCAGCAGCATCCCCCCTTTGCGGGACCCCCCCTACGAGCAGTACTTC.